The source of this T cell receptor (beta chain) is a study of control samples from healthy donors and cancer patients. The repertoire was sequenced with immunoSEQ multiplex PCR; TCRdb's copy has only in-frame clones and lacks some. The sample lists some 410,000 clones, 90% occurring once. Germline CDR1 and CDR2: LGHNA and YSLEER. The CDR3 sequence is 15 residues long. This clone was picked up one time. Sequence at one end of the junction differs from germline and may be a read error. The origin of this receptor is a man in his forties or fifties with head and neck cancer. The rearrangement uses TRBV4-3 and TRBJ2-1; 7 positions agree with TRBD2. What was sequenced was PBMCs. CDR3 loop: CASSQGVTSYNEQFF. In DNA, the CDR3 is TGCGCCAGCAGCCAAGGGGTGACTAGCTACAATGAACAGTTCTTC.